A selection of T cell receptor beta chains follows, all from one sample in a study of shared clonotypes between healthy human individuals. Repertoires were generated with immunoSEQ multiplex PCR, while TCRdb's copy carries only in-frame clones and drops some. The table lists hundreds of thousands of clones, under 80% of them singletons. The source material was memory CD4+ T cells sorted from blood. These receptors all stem from a woman aged 25 to 45 in good health. Each CDR3 is given without its conserved first and last residue. The order of the fields is J gene, V gene, CDR3 protein.

j_call: TRBJ2-1; v_call: TRBV5-1; cdr3_aa: ASSLHSRPSSYNEQF
j_call: TRBJ2-1; v_call: TRBV6-1; cdr3_aa: ASSERTDNEQF
j_call: TRBJ1-5; v_call: TRBV28; cdr3_aa: ASSLFGGYNQPQH
j_call: TRBJ2-7; v_call: TRBV28; cdr3_aa: ASRAPSGIGYEQY
j_call: TRBJ2-3; v_call: TRBV28; cdr3_aa: ASSVTGGWPDTQY
j_call: TRBJ1-2; v_call: TRBV7-9; cdr3_aa: ASSQGTSGGYT
j_call: TRBJ2-7; v_call: TRBV6-5; cdr3_aa: ASSYSAGGYEQY
j_call: TRBJ1-5; v_call: TRBV7-9; cdr3_aa: ASSLAGGQMQPQH
j_call: TRBJ1-2; v_call: TRBV5-1; cdr3_aa: ASSLSGLGGYT
j_call: TRBJ1-1; v_call: TRBV7-9; cdr3_aa: ASSSDRGVLEAF
j_call: TRBJ2-5; v_call: TRBV10-3; cdr3_aa: AISEGELARGWETQY
j_call: TRBJ2-7; v_call: TRBV2; cdr3_aa: ASSGASYEQY
j_call: TRBJ2-1; v_call: TRBV7-8; cdr3_aa: ASSLETGWRDEQF
j_call: TRBJ2-2; v_call: TRBV30; cdr3_aa: AWRTSGSTGELF
j_call: TRBJ2-3; v_call: TRBV2; cdr3_aa: ASSRQGGTDTQY
j_call: TRBJ2-5; v_call: TRBV9; cdr3_aa: ASSVGGLAGDFFETQY
j_call: TRBJ1-3; v_call: TRBV20-1; cdr3_aa: SARAGNTIY
j_call: TRBJ2-1; v_call: TRBV28; cdr3_aa: ASILSLSGVNEQF
j_call: TRBJ2-7; v_call: TRBV18; cdr3_aa: ASSQRLAGVNEQY
j_call: TRBJ2-2; v_call: TRBV5-1; cdr3_aa: ASSLTSGAGELF
j_call: TRBJ1-5; v_call: TRBV19; cdr3_aa: ATGTGGEDQPQH
j_call: TRBJ2-5; v_call: TRBV29-1; cdr3_aa: SVNGGGRGGETQY
j_call: TRBJ1-3; v_call: TRBV27; cdr3_aa: ASSGGGLGYTGNTIY
j_call: TRBJ1-3; v_call: TRBV10-1; cdr3_aa: ASSERQQVGNTIY
j_call: TRBJ2-7; v_call: TRBV18; cdr3_aa: ASSPRDSSPSEQY
j_call: TRBJ2-5; v_call: TRBV5-1; cdr3_aa: ASSFGQGETQY
j_call: TRBJ1-6; v_call: TRBV30; cdr3_aa: AWSVDPRTGSPLH
j_call: TRBJ2-7; v_call: TRBV5-1; cdr3_aa: ASSRIGQGPYEQY
j_call: TRBJ2-3; v_call: TRBV29-1; cdr3_aa: SVVHLAGGTDTQY
j_call: TRBJ2-1; v_call: TRBV19; cdr3_aa: AGPRGNEQF
j_call: TRBJ1-5; v_call: TRBV2; cdr3_aa: ASSPLRGDPQH
j_call: TRBJ2-1; v_call: TRBV7-9; cdr3_aa: ASSLRAGGYNEQF
j_call: TRBJ2-7; v_call: TRBV10-2; cdr3_aa: ASSRTEGYEQY
j_call: TRBJ2-5; v_call: TRBV7-2; cdr3_aa: ASSGSQGEQTQY
j_call: TRBJ1-2; v_call: TRBV15; cdr3_aa: ATSRIPAGGNYGYT
j_call: TRBJ2-1; v_call: TRBV18; cdr3_aa: ASSPRDRGYNEQF
j_call: TRBJ2-1; v_call: TRBV11-2; cdr3_aa: ASSFHRGPYNEQF
j_call: TRBJ2-5; v_call: TRBV15; cdr3_aa: ATSSRALRPETQY
j_call: TRBJ2-1; v_call: TRBV28; cdr3_aa: ASKRGSGSEYNEQF
j_call: TRBJ1-1; v_call: TRBV28; cdr3_aa: ASSSSTAPQNTEAF
j_call: TRBJ2-3; v_call: TRBV9; cdr3_aa: ASSSGLASDTQY
j_call: TRBJ1-2; v_call: TRBV19; cdr3_aa: ASSIDRRGRGYT
j_call: TRBJ2-7; v_call: TRBV4-1; cdr3_aa: ASSQAGATYEQY
j_call: TRBJ1-5; v_call: TRBV15; cdr3_aa: ATSRDRSGVQPQH
j_call: TRBJ2-1; v_call: TRBV29-1; cdr3_aa: SVAGLAGGSNNEQF
j_call: TRBJ1-1; v_call: TRBV5-1; cdr3_aa: ASGTGRTGESEAF
j_call: TRBJ1-5; v_call: TRBV6-4; cdr3_aa: ASSEQGGNQPQH
j_call: TRBJ2-6; v_call: TRBV15; cdr3_aa: ATSRDLSGANVLT
j_call: TRBJ2-5; v_call: TRBV6-1; cdr3_aa: ASIADGETQY
j_call: TRBJ1-4; v_call: TRBV28; cdr3_aa: ASNVVLMGKLF
j_call: TRBJ2-7; v_call: TRBV10-3; cdr3_aa: AISAPGLAGGEQY
j_call: TRBJ2-3; v_call: TRBV5-4; cdr3_aa: ASSLWTSGSTDTQY